These 14 T cell receptor beta chains originate from one sample sequenced in a study of vaccination effects on CD4 cells after COVID-19. Their recognized antigens are unknown. Before sequencing, viral peptide pools were used by the ViraFEST assay to expand antigen-specific CD4+ T cells. CD4+ T cells were isolated after around ten days of culture. Neither prior SARS-CoV-2 infection nor positive nucleocapsid antibodies were present in the vaccine recipients. Libraries were prepared by immunoSEQ multiplex PCR; TCRdb keeps only in-frame clonotypes and omits some of them. Of 35,000 to 45,000 clones listed, around 78% are singletons. This specimen was CD4+ T cells from PBMCs cultured with SARS-CoV-2 spike peptides, taken before COVID-19 vaccination. Source of these receptors: a human donor who received a COVID-19 vaccine.

This clone was counted only a few times. The chain links TRBV7-2 to TRBJ1-6; 10 bases are shared with TRBD1. Unmatched junction bases numbered 4, after V lost 5 bases and J lost 6 bases. Germline loops: CDR1 SGHTA, CDR2 FQGNSA. The CDR3 is 15 residues long. CDR3 protein: CASSVGTGVNSPLHF. The CDR3 bases are TGTGCCAGCAGCGTCGGGACAGGGGTTAATTCACCCCTCCACTTT.

The chain uses TRBV9 and TRBJ1-6; TRBD1 might be the D (5 bases). The CDR3 covers 14 residues. CDR1 SGDLS and CDR2 YYNGEE come from the germline V gene. The V and J ends lost 2 bases and 6 bases respectively, with 9 bases between them. CDR3 nucleotides: TGTGCCAGCAGCGTCAGGGTCGGTAATTCACCCCTCCACTTT. It specifies CASSVRVGNSPLHF.

The gene calls are TRBV18 and TRBJ2-6; D call uncertain. Germline lookup yields CDR1 KGHSH and CDR2 LQKENI. The ends were cut back, 2 bases at V and 2 bases at J, with 4 bases in the middle. The CDR3 has 14 amino acids. The CDR3 sequence: CASSPAAGANVLTF. The CDR3 region has the DNA TGTGCCAGCTCACCAGCAGCTGGGGCCAACGTCCTGACTTTC.

The V and J genes are TRBV9 and TRBJ1-4; TRBD1 matches 8 bases. The J segment lost 8 bases and the V segment lost 3 bases, leaving 12 bases of the junction unmatched. The V gene's germline CDR1 is SGDLS and CDR2 YYNGEE. There are 16 residues in the CDR3. CDR3 amino acids: CASSGELTGVGEKLFF. CDR3 nucleotide sequence: TGTGCCAGCAGCGGTGAACTGACAGGGGTAGGGGAAAAACTGTTTTTT.

This clone was counted once. A read error may produce the germline difference seen at one junction end. In DNA form, the CDR3 reads TGTGCCAGCAGTTTCATCTTGAACACCGAAGCTTTCTTT. As protein: CASSFILNTEAFF. The J gene is TRBJ1-1, the V gene TRBV28; D gene ambiguous. CDR3 length: 13 residues. Germline V gives CDR1 MDHEN, CDR2 SYDVKM.

The chain employs TRBV7-2 and TRBJ2-5; possible D gene TRBD2, 7 bases. Trimming cost V 4 bases and J 4 bases, with 13 bases left between them. This CDR3 is 14 amino acids long. CDR1 is SGHTA and CDR2 is FQGNSA in the germline V gene. CDR3 nucleotides: TGTGCCAGCAGCTATCCGGGGGGCCGAGAGACCCAGTACTTC. Encoded protein: CASSYPGGRETQYF. The full variable domain, its missing parts supplied by reference TRBV7-2 and TRBJ2-5, is GAGVSQSPSNKVTEKGKDVELRCDPISGHTALYWYRQSLGQGLEFLIYFQGNSAPDKSGLPSDRFSAERTGGSVSTLTIQRTQQEDSAVYLCASSYPGGRETQYFGPGTRLLVL.

The table lists this clone with a few counts. The chain combines TRBV19 with TRBJ1-5; a weak D match, TRBD1 (6 bases). The CDR3 is 15 amino acids. From germline, CDR1 is LNHDA and CDR2 SQIVND (reference sequence). Trimming cost V 7 bases and J 4 bases, with 17 bases left between them. The CDR3 coding sequence is TGTGCCAGTACCCCGGATTGGACAGCAAATCAGCCCCAGCATTTT. Translated: CASTPDWTANQPQHF.

The chain uses TRBV28 and TRBJ1-2; 7 bases map to TRBD1. V shed 2 bases and J 3 bases; nucleotides not matched to a gene: 3. The CDR3 totals 14 residues. CDR1 is MDHEN and CDR2 is SYDVKM in the germline V gene. This chain's CDR3 is CASSLADRDYGYTF. The DNA for the CDR3 is TGTGCCAGCAGTTTAGCCGACAGGGACTATGGCTACACCTTC.

The genes are TRBV7-2 and TRBJ2-4, with 12 positions matching TRBD2. J gave up 0 bases and V 5 bases, and 8 bases lay outside the gene matches. CDR3 length equals 18 residues. Per the germline V gene, CDR1 is SGHTA and CDR2 is FQGNSA. The chain's CDR3 is CASSIGLAGLLAKNIQYF. The CDR3 region has the DNA TGTGCCAGCAGCATCGGACTAGCGGGGTTGCTAGCCAAAAACATTCAGTACTTC.

The gene calls are TRBV6-1 and TRBJ1-6; no reliable D call. In germline, CDR1 is MNHNS, CDR2 SASEGT. V was shortened by 1 base and J by 9 bases, with 13 bases between the two germline ends. The CDR3 is 15 amino acids. The CDR3 protein is CASSEGYGLASPLHF. CDR3 DNA: TGTGCCAGCAGTGAAGGTTACGGGTTAGCTTCACCCCTCCACTTT.

This chain links TRBV29-1 with TRBJ2-2, with D tentatively TRBD1 (5 bases). Between the trimmed V and J ends, which lost 2 bases and 3 bases, there was a span of 10 bases. Germline V gene lookup returns CDR1 SQVTM and CDR2 ANQGSEA. This CDR3 comprises 14 residues. This CDR3 is CSVEQDTHTGELFF. CDR3 nucleotide sequence: TGCAGCGTTGAACAGGACACACACACCGGGGAGCTGTTTTTT.

The rearrangement links TRBV29-1 to TRBJ1-2, with 8 nucleotides matching TRBD1. The ends lost 6 bases at V and 8 bases at J; junction bases unmatched: 8. CDR1 SQVTM and CDR2 ANQGSEA come from the germline V gene. The CDR3 spans 12 residues. In DNA form, the CDR3 reads TGCAGCGTCGTTGGACAGGGAAGCGGCTACACCTTC. Residues: CSVVGQGSGYTF.

V gene TRBV6-1 combines with J gene TRBJ1-5; no definite D call. This CDR3 spans 15 amino acids. Germline CDR1 and CDR2: MNHNS and SASEGT. Trimming shortened V by 3 bases and J by 4 bases, and 13 bases separated the two germline ends. CDR3 residues: CASSELGKGNQPQHF. CDR3 sequence (DNA): TGTGCCAGCAGTGAGCTTGGGAAGGGAAATCAGCCCCAGCATTTT.

This chain connects TRBV2 to TRBJ2-1, with D unresolved. This CDR3 comprises 11 residues. The V and J ends lost 8 bases and 5 bases respectively, with 7 bases between them. The germline gives CDR1 SNHLY, CDR2 FYNNEI. The CDR3, as DNA: TGTGCCAGCGCAAGGGACAATGAGCAGTTCTTC. It specifies CASARDNEQFF.